This TCR beta chain was documented in a study of CD8 T cells in ankylosing spondylitis. Preparation of TCR beta libraries was done by quantitative 5'-RACE with molecular barcodes. TCRdb re-called the 5' RACE reads with MiXCR, one entry per CDR3 protein. This sample has 450,000 or so distinct CDR3 sequences, with about 24% found just once. Regarding the study as a whole: Clones linked to the disease showed a CD8+ phenotype. They occurred at relatively low frequencies in peripheral blood. A TCR beta motif made of about 8 highly homologous variants seemed typical of ankylosing spondylitis blood. Reported data indicate significant enrichment of disease-linked clones within matched ankylosing spondylitis synovial fluid.

This CDR3 is built from 17 residues. Germline CDR1 SGHVS, CDR2 FQNEAQ. The J segment lost 3 bases and the V segment lost 0 bases, leaving 6 bases of the junction unmatched. This clonotype was counted a few times. Its antigen remains unidentified. This TCR derives from a male donor with ankylosing spondylitis. The sequencing input was blood, either unsorted or a sorted T cell fraction (not recorded which). The chain couples TRBV7-8 to TRBJ2-1; 9 bases match TRBD2. CDR3 nucleotide sequence: TGTGCCAGCAGCTTAGCGGGACAAGCGGGAGGCTACAATGAGCAGTTCTTC. Translated: CASSLAGQAGGYNEQFF.